The 11 T cell receptor beta chains reported below all come from one sample, sequenced in a study of blood T cell repertoires in COVID-19. TCRdb's copy holds only in-frame clones and misses some; the assay was immunoSEQ multiplex PCR. The data show some 240,000 clones, roughly 89% seen once. The source material was peripheral blood. These receptors were collected from a woman between 40 and 55 years old who had recovered from COVID-19.

The chain has TRBV7-9 and TRBJ1-5; a weak D match, TRBD1 (6 bases). Looked up from germline, CDR1 is SEHNR and CDR2 is FQNEAQ (reference sequence). The CDR3 extends over 15 amino acids. Trimming took off 5 bases at V and 0 bases at J, with 11 bases between the two ends. CDR3 nucleotides: TGTGCCAGCAGCGCGACAGGCAATAGCAATCAGCCCCAGCATTTT. Its protein is CASSATGNSNQPQHF.

This clone came up once. The chain carries TRBV28 and TRBJ1-5, with 9 bases lining up with TRBD1. The CDR3 is made up of 18 amino acids. V was clipped by 4 bases and J by 0 bases; unmatched bases: 10. The germline gives CDR1 MDHEN, CDR2 SYDVKM. Written as DNA, the CDR3 is TGTGCCAGCAGTTACCGGGACAGGGTCGTCAATAGCAATCAGCCCCAGCATTTT. Translation: CASSYRDRVVNSNQPQHF.

For this clone: The same CDR3 arises from other DNA sequences in this sample as well. The chain recombines TRBV12-3 or TRBV12-4 with TRBJ1-1, with D unclear. The V gene lost 2 bases and the J gene lost 1 base, with 5 bases spanning the gap. CDR3 size: 13 residues. In DNA, the CDR3 is TGTGCCAGCAGTTTAAGAGAGAACACTGAAGCTTTCTTT. Translating gives CASSLRENTEAFF.

This sequence joins TRBV19 and TRBJ1-4, with D hard to call. The CDR3 sequence is 15 residues long. The V gene's germline CDR1 is LNHDA and CDR2 SQIVND (reference sequence). The V gene lost 5 bases and the J gene lost 4 bases, with 14 bases spanning the gap. The DNA of the CDR3 is TGTGCCAGTAGTTTTGTGGTTCGACTTAATGAAAAACTGTTTTTT. Protein: CASSFVVRLNEKLFF. The full variable domain, rest sourced from reference TRBV19 and TRBJ1-4, is DGGITQSPKYLFRKEGQNVTLSCEQNLNHDAMYWYRQDPGQGLRLIYYSQIVNDFQKGDIAEGYSVSREKKESFPLTVTSAQKNPTAFYLCASSFVVRLNEKLFFGSGTQLSVL.

Concerning this clone: Other nucleotide sequences from this sample produce the same CDR3. The chain couples TRBV18 to TRBJ1-5, with D possibly being TRBD1 (5 bases). The CDR3 spans 15 residues. The germline V gene encodes CDR1 KGHSH and CDR2 LQKENI. V was cut by 3 bases and J by 0 bases, with 9 bases left in between. Here the CDR3 DNA reads TGTGCCAGCTCACCGGGTCAGGGTAGCAATCAGCCCCAGCATTTT. Translation gives CASSPGQGSNQPQHF.

V and J are TRBV6-6 and TRBJ2-1, with 8 bases fitting TRBD2. CDR3 size: 14 residues. Germline V gene data show CDR1 as MNHNY and CDR2 as SVGAGI (reference sequence). V lost 2 bases to trimming and J lost 3 bases; unmatched junction nucleotides: 0. CDR3: CASSYGTSYNEQFF. The DNA for the CDR3 is TGTGCCAGCAGTTACGGGACTAGCTACAATGAGCAGTTCTTC.

The V call is TRBV6-5, the J call TRBJ2-3; a possible D gene is TRBD1 (5 bases). CDR1 and CDR2 from the germline V gene are MNHEY and SVGAGI. The germline V and J ends were trimmed by 4 bases and 1 base, with 9 bases remaining between them. This CDR3 has 14 residues. The CDR3 DNA is TGTGCCAGCAGTTGGGGCAGCCGCACAGATACGCAGTATTTT. This gives the protein CASSWGSRTDTQYF.

V usage is TRBV18 and J usage is TRBJ1-2, with 8 bases aligning to TRBD1. The V and J ends lost 4 bases and 7 bases, in that order; junction bases with no gene match: 11. The CDR3 is 15 amino acids. The V gene's germline CDR1 is KGHSH and CDR2 LQKENI. The chain's CDR3 is CASSLSGQGSSGYTF. CDR3 nucleotide sequence: TGTGCCAGCTCACTCTCCGGACAGGGCTCATCTGGCTACACCTTC.

The chain uses TRBV6-5 and TRBJ1-1; the D is unclear. V lost 2 bases and J 0 bases, leaving 7 bases between the germline ends. The CDR3 spans 14 residues. CDR1 and CDR2 (germline): MNHEY, SVGAGI. CDR3 protein: CASSYESMNTEAFF. DNA for the CDR3: TGTGCCAGCAGTTACGAGAGTATGAACACTGAAGCTTTCTTT.

This rearrangement joins TRBV2 to TRBJ2-4; possibly TRBD1 for D (6 bases). Trimming pared 7 bases from V and 6 bases from J, leaving 13 bases between. This CDR3 has 13 residues. Germline CDR1 SNHLY, CDR2 FYNNEI. In nucleotides, the CDR3 is TGTGCCAGCACCCTAGGGGGAGCAAACATTCAGTACTTC. Encoded protein: CASTLGGANIQYF. Full variable domain (remainder filled in from reference TRBV2 and TRBJ2-4): EPEVTQTPSHQVTQMGQEVILRCVPISNHLYFYWYRQILGQKVEFLVSFYNNEISEKSEIFDDQFSVERPDGSNFTLKIRSTKLEDSAMYFCASTLGGANIQYFGAGTRLSVL.

V is TRBV5-4 and J is TRBJ1-1, with D possibly being TRBD1 (6 bases). Germline V lookup: CDR1 SGHNT, CDR2 YYREEE (reference sequence). The length of the CDR3 is 17 residues. V lost 5 bases and J lost 1, with 21 bases in between. CDR3 protein: CASSSLASGHTNTEAFF. The DNA of the CDR3 is TGTGCCAGCAGTTCGTTAGCATCGGGACATACGAACACTGAAGCTTTCTTT.